Each of the 25 T cell receptor beta chains below was sequenced from the same sample in a study of brain T cells in children with intractable seizures. The method was immunoSEQ multiplex PCR; TCRdb's version includes in-frame clones alone and lacks a portion of them. The sample includes just under 65,000 clones, around 95% of them seen just once. The sample in question was peripheral blood, obtained at surgery. These receptors were collected from a boy less than two years old with focal cortical dysplasia and intractable seizures.

The chain recombines TRBV19 with TRBJ2-7; 7 positions match TRBD1. There are 14 residues in the CDR3. After removal of 6 bases from V and 5 bases from J, the junction contained 10 bases not matched to a gene. Germline V gives CDR1 LNHDA, CDR2 SQIVND (reference sequence). As DNA, the CDR3 is TGTGCCAGTAGATCAACGACAGGGCGAAACGAGCAGTACTTC. The encoded protein is CASRSTTGRNEQYF.

The chain recombines TRBV11-2 with TRBJ2-5, with TRBD1 matching over 9 bases. The V and J ends lost 4 bases and 4 bases, in that order; junction bases with no gene match: 10. The CDR3 extends over 16 amino acids. CDR1 and CDR2 from the germline V gene are SGHAT and FQNNGV. CDR3 in amino acids: CASSSHRGPRPETQYF. CDR3 nucleotides: TGTGCCAGCAGCTCCCACAGGGGGCCCAGGCCAGAGACCCAGTACTTC.

The gene calls are TRBV5-1 and TRBJ2-3; 10 nucleotides align to TRBD2. Trimming took 2 bases from V and 3 from J; bases not matched to a gene: 9. Germline CDR1 reads SGHRS; CDR2 reads YFSETQ. CDR3 length: 17 amino acids. CDR3 residues: CASSLYYSGGKTDTQYF. The CDR3 nucleotides are TGCGCCAGCAGCTTATATTATAGCGGGGGGAAGACAGATACGCAGTATTTT.

The chain is built from TRBV27 and TRBJ1-5, with a tentative D call TRBD1 (6 bases). Germline V gene sequence: CDR1 MNHEY, CDR2 SMNVEV (reference sequence). The CDR3 has 17 residues. Trimming removed 5 bases at V and 0 bases at J, with 17 bases between. The CDR3 DNA sequence: TGTGCCAGCAGTCAATACTCCAGGGGATATAGCAATCAGCCCCAGCATTTT. Residues: CASSQYSRGYSNQPQHF.

The chain employs TRBV6-5 and TRBJ1-2, with 7 bases that match TRBD1. CDR3 size: 13 residues. Germline V gene data show CDR1 as MNHEY and CDR2 as SVGAGI. J lost 4 bases, V lost 5 bases, and 4 bases had no gene match. The CDR3 spells CASSPTGPYGYTF. CDR3 nucleotide sequence: TGTGCCAGCAGTCCGACAGGGCCCTATGGCTACACCTTC.

The V gene is TRBV27, the J gene TRBJ2-2; unclear D gene. V was cut by 6 bases and J by 4 bases, with 12 bases left in between. The V gene's germline CDR1 is MNHEY and CDR2 SMNVEV (reference sequence). The CDR3 has 14 residues. CDR3 loop: CASRRMGTTGELFF. The CDR3 coding sequence is TGTGCCAGCAGGCGTATGGGAACCACCGGGGAGCTGTTTTTT.

The chain is built from TRBV28 and TRBJ1-1, with D maybe TRBD1 (5 bases). Germline V gene data show CDR1 as MDHEN and CDR2 as SYDVKM. Trimming removed 7 bases at V and 4 bases at J, with 16 bases between. This CDR3 region has 14 residues. The CDR3 is CASTVGGLGTEAFF. For the CDR3, the DNA is TGTGCCAGCACGGTGGGGGGTTTGGGCACTGAAGCTTTCTTT.

The genes are TRBV20-1 and TRBJ2-3; D not certain. Germline CDR1 DFQATT, CDR2 SNEGSKA (reference sequence). The V end was cut by 5 bases, the J end by 3 bases, with 6 bases between. The CDR3 covers 11 residues. CDR3 residues: CSAGRTDTQYF. Written as DNA, the CDR3 is TGCAGTGCTGGTAGGACAGATACGCAGTATTTT.

The J gene is TRBJ2-1, the V gene TRBV2; no firm D call. V was trimmed by 8 bases and J by 7 bases, leaving 15 bases between them. Germline loops: CDR1 SNHLY, CDR2 FYNNEI. This CDR3 region has 13 residues. The CDR3 region is CASSTLRENEQFF. The CDR3 bases are TGTGCCAGCTCGACTCTCAGAGAAAATGAGCAGTTCTTC.

The chain employs TRBV6-5 and TRBJ1-1; TRBD1 agrees at 10 bases. Germline CDR1 MNHEY, CDR2 SVGAGI. The CDR3 is made up of 16 amino acids. Trimming cost V 0 bases and J 8 bases; bases outside gene matches: 9. The CDR3 DNA is TGTGCCAGCAGTTACTCCTCCCCCGGGACAGGGGCGGAAGCTTTCTTT. Residues: CASSYSSPGTGAEAFF.

The chain employs TRBV6-5 and TRBJ1-5, with D hard to call. With 6 bases removed from V and 6 bases from J, the gap between germline ends came to 12 bases. Germline loops: CDR1 MNHEY, CDR2 SVGAGI. The CDR3 is 13 residues long. The CDR3 DNA sequence: TGTGCCAGCAGCCAACAGCATTCTCAGCCCCAGCATTTT. Amino acids: CASSQQHSQPQHF.

This clone was observed a handful of times. The chain links TRBV7-2 to TRBJ2-7; 10 positions match TRBD1. Germline V gives CDR1 SGHTA, CDR2 FQGNSA. The V segment lost 5 bases and the J segment 2 bases; nucleotides outside the gene matches: 6. The CDR3 has 15 amino acids. The CDR3 sequence is CASSTGTGVAYEQYF. CDR3 DNA: TGTGCCAGCAGCACCGGGACAGGGGTGGCCTACGAGCAGTACTTC.

As concerns this clone: Other nucleotide sequences in the sample specify the same CDR3. The chain couples TRBV7-9 to TRBJ1-5; D ambiguous. This CDR3 comprises 12 residues. CDR1 SEHNR and CDR2 FQNEAQ come from the germline V gene (reference sequence). V dropped 1 base and J dropped 2 bases, with 0 bases sitting between them. In DNA form, the CDR3 reads TGTGCCAGCAGCTTAGGCAATCAGCCCCAGCATTTT. Protein sequence: CASSLGNQPQHF.

J is TRBJ2-1 and V is TRBV28, with D possibly matching TRBD2 (5 bases). The ends were cut back, 6 bases at V and 2 bases at J, with 8 bases in the middle. Germline CDR1 and CDR2: MDHEN and SYDVKM. The CDR3 consists of 13 residues. Written as DNA, the CDR3 is TGTGCCAGCAGCGTCGGGGCCTACAATGAGCAGTTCTTC. Encoded protein: CASSVGAYNEQFF.

The CDR3 DNA is TGCGCCAGCAGCCAAGATTCGCTCCCCGAAGCTTTCTTT. This gives the protein CASSQDSLPEAFF. J is TRBJ1-1 and V is TRBV4-1; D not certain. V was clipped by 0 bases and J by 8 bases, with 10 bases between them. CDR3 length: 13 residues. From germline, CDR1 is MGHRA and CDR2 YSYEKL.

The genes are TRBV4-2 and TRBJ2-1, with 11 bases fitting TRBD2. Germline-derived CDR1 and CDR2 are LGHNA and YNFKEQ. With V trimmed by 1 base and J by 9 bases, 17 bases remained unmatched. This CDR3 comprises 19 residues. The CDR3 reads CASSQGTVPLAGERSEQFF. The CDR3 nucleotides are TGTGCCAGCAGCCAAGGAACGGTACCACTAGCGGGGGAAAGGAGTGAGCAGTTCTTC.

The V call is TRBV11-2, the J call TRBJ1-1; D gene unclear. The germline CDR1 and CDR2 sequences are SGHAT and FQNNGV. The CDR3 is 15 amino acids. Trimming cost V 2 bases and J 1 base, with 11 bases left between them. CDR3 sequence: CASSLMRQSNTEAFF. The CDR3 DNA reads TGTGCCAGCAGCTTAATGCGGCAGTCGAACACTGAAGCTTTCTTT.

The genes are TRBV5-1 and TRBJ1-5; tentatively, D is TRBD1 (5 bases). V was trimmed by 0 bases and J by 5 bases, leaving 9 bases between them. Germline assignment: CDR1 SGHRS and CDR2 YFSETQ. The CDR3 is made up of 14 amino acids. The CDR3 sequence is CASSLGREDQPQHF. The CDR3 coding sequence is TGCGCCAGCAGCTTGGGCAGGGAGGATCAGCCCCAGCATTTT. The full variable domain, completed using reference TRBV5-1 and TRBJ1-5, is KAGVTQTPRYLIKTRGQQVTLSCSPISGHRSVSWYQQTPGQGLQFLFEYFSETQRNKGNFPGRFSGRQFSNSRSEMNVSTLELGDSALYLCASSLGREDQPQHFGDGTRLSIL.

This chain joins TRBV2 and TRBJ1-2; weak D call: TRBD1 (5 bases). Germline lookup yields CDR1 SNHLY and CDR2 FYNNEI. The CDR3 runs to 13 residues. Trimming pared 4 bases from V and 7 bases from J, leaving 13 bases between. The CDR3 DNA is TGTGCCAGCAGTGCAGGGACCCGAAGTGGCTACACCTTC. Amino acids: CASSAGTRSGYTF. The whole variable domain, remainder taken from reference TRBV2 and TRBJ1-2, is EPEVTQTPSHQVTQMGQEVILRCVPISNHLYFYWYRQILGQKVEFLVSFYNNEISEKSEIFDDQFSVERPDGSNFTLKIRSTKLEDSAMYFCASSAGTRSGYTFGSGTRLTVV.

The V gene is TRBV9, the J gene TRBJ2-3; either TRBD1 or TRBD2 may fit D (5 bases each). The V gene's germline CDR1 is SGDLS and CDR2 YYNGEE. The CDR3 loop spans 16 amino acids. V dropped 0 bases and J dropped 0 bases, with 11 bases sitting between them. The CDR3 is CASSVGGRGSTDTQYF. The CDR3 DNA is TGTGCCAGCAGCGTAGGGGGGAGAGGTAGCACAGATACGCAGTATTTT.

The chain recombines TRBV19 with TRBJ1-1; no firm D call. The CDR3 is 12 amino acids. Germline-derived CDR1 and CDR2 are LNHDA and SQIVND (reference sequence). Trimming cost V 10 bases and J 6 bases, with 15 bases left between them. The CDR3 is CATSRYGAEAFF. The CDR3 region has the DNA TGTGCCACAAGCCGTTACGGCGCTGAAGCTTTCTTT.

V and J are TRBV5-1 and TRBJ2-3; 9 bases are shared with TRBD2. The CDR3 loop spans 17 amino acids. With 5 bases clipped from V and 5 bases from J, the junction kept 15 bases outside the gene matches. Germline assignment: CDR1 SGHRS and CDR2 YFSETQ. The CDR3 region has the DNA TGCGCCAGCAGTCTCAGAGTGTCTAGCGGGGCTGGAGATACGCAGTATTTT. It translates to CASSLRVSSGAGDTQYF.

V is TRBV7-9 and J is TRBJ1-1; D is perhaps TRBD1 (5 bases). V was trimmed by 7 bases and J by 8 bases, leaving 20 bases between them. CDR1 is SEHNR, CDR2 FQNEAQ, per germline (reference sequence). The CDR3 contains 14 residues. The CDR3 sequence is CASTRGTGQKEAFF. CDR3 nucleotides: TGTGCCAGCACCCGAGGTACAGGCCAAAAAGAAGCTTTCTTT.

The rearrangement joins TRBV6-2 or TRBV6-3 to TRBJ1-2; D unresolved. The CDR3 sequence is 17 residues long. Trimming took off 6 bases at V and 2 bases at J, with 22 bases between the two ends. The germline gives CDR1 MNHEY, CDR2 SVGEGT. In DNA form, the CDR3 reads TGTGCCAGCAGCCCTATGGGCCCTGAGGAATTGAACTATGGCTACACCTTC. Translated: CASSPMGPEELNYGYTF.

The J gene is TRBJ1-2, the V gene TRBV7-9, with a weak D call TRBD1 (6 bases). The CDR3 is 15 amino acids. With 3 bases removed from V and 0 bases from J, the gap between germline ends came to 11 bases. CDR1 is SEHNR and CDR2 is FQNEAQ in the germline V gene (reference sequence). The CDR3 reads CASSFADSSNYGYTF. DNA of the CDR3: TGTGCCAGCAGCTTTGCGGACAGCTCTAACTATGGCTACACCTTC.